This T cell receptor (beta chain) is from a study of a mutant IDH1 vaccine in newly diagnosed glioma. Documented time point: week 35, safety follow-up. Each vaccine dose was 300 ug of mutant IDH1 20-mer peptide, with topical imiquimod. In weeks 1, 3, 5, 7, 11, 15, 19 and 23, patients were vaccinated. Profiling relied on immunoSEQ multiplex PCR, and the TCRdb table lists in-frame clones only, not all of them. The table lists some 30,000 clones, approximately 80% of them singletons. As concerns this clone: Its target is not known.

Germline CDR1 is LNHDA and CDR2 is SQIVND (reference sequence). With 4 bases removed from V and 4 bases from J, the gap between germline ends came to 10 bases. The CDR3 covers 13 residues. This TCR was sampled from a man under 40 with glioma. Sequenced material: PBMCs, taken from a glioma patient whose treatment included an IDH1 peptide vaccine. The chain links TRBV19 to TRBJ1-2; D is perhaps TRBD1 (5 bases). CDR3 amino acids: CASSNPGSYGYTF. Here the CDR3 DNA reads TGTGCCAGTAGTAATCCAGGGAGCTATGGCTACACCTTC.